This TCR beta chain was sequenced in a study of T cell responses to AZD1222 COVID-19 vaccine. Study details: Both about-4-week and about-12-week second-dose recipients were combined.

Per germline, CDR1 WNHNN and CDR2 SYGVQD (reference sequence). V lost 0 bases and J 9 bases, leaving 11 bases between the germline ends. The CDR3 is 13 residues long. Profiled with immunoSEQ multiplex PCR; TCRdb holds only in-frame clones, not every one. Among 150,000 or so clones, 85% to 90% were seen once, and the ten largest hold 1.6%. Study-wide points: Nearly half of the spike-specific TCRs reportedly recognize variant regions that carry no mutations. There were repertoire samples only from the period after the peak T cell response. Donors, mostly white British, included more females; clonal diversity was possibly underestimated.

This clone came up a few times. Antigen specificity is unknown. This chain connects TRBV10-1 to TRBJ1-1; tentative D call: TRBD1 (5 bases). This sample comprised peripheral blood, obtained on day 0 of AZD1222 vaccination. This sequence originates from an adult in good health. DNA of the CDR3: TGCGCCAGCAGTGAGTCTGGGACGCTGAAAGCTTTCTTT. Its protein product is CASSESGTLKAFF.